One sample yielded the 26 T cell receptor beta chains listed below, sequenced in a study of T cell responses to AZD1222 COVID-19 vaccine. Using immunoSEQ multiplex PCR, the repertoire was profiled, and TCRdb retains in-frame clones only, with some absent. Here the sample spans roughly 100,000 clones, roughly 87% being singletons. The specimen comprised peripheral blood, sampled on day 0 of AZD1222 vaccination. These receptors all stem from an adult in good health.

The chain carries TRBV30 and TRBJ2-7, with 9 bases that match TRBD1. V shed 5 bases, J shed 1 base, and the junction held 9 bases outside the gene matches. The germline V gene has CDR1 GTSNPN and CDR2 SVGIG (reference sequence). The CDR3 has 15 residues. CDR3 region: CAWGGQGQASYEQYF. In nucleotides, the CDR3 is TGTGCCTGGGGGGGACAGGGTCAGGCGTCCTACGAGCAGTACTTC.

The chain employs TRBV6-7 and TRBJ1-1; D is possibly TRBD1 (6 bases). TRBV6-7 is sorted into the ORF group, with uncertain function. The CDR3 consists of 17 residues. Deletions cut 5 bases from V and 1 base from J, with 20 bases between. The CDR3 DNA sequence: TGTGCCAGCAGTAAGTTCCGGGACACATATAAGAACACTGAAGCTTTCTTT. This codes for CASSKFRDTYKNTEAFF.

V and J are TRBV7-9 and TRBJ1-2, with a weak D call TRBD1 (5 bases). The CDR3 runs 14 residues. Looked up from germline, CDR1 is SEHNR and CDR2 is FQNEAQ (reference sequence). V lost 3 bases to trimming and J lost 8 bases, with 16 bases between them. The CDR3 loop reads CASSFQGELRGYTF. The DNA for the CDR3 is TGTGCCAGCAGCTTTCAGGGAGAGCTACGCGGCTACACCTTC.

CDR3 in amino acids: CASSPPSTGISPLHF. The CDR3 DNA reads as TGTGCCAGTAGCCCACCCTCTACAGGGATTTCACCCCTCCACTTT. The V call is TRBV19, the J call TRBJ1-6; TRBD1 is a possible D gene (6 bases). The CDR3 loop spans 15 amino acids. CDR1 LNHDA and CDR2 SQIVND come from the germline V gene (reference sequence). V lost 6 bases and J 9 bases, leaving 18 bases between the germline ends. Combining the CDR3 with reference TRBV19 and TRBJ1-6 gives the whole variable domain DGGITQSPKYLFRKEGQNVTLSCEQNLNHDAMYWYRQDPGQGLRLIYYSQIVNDFQKGDIAEGYSVSREKKESFPLTVTSAQKNPTAFYLCASSPPSTGISPLHFGNGTRLTVT.

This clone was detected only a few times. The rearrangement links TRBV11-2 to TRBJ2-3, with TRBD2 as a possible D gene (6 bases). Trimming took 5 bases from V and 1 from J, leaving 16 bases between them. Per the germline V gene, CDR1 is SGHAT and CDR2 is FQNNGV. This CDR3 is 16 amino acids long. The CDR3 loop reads CASSPEGWGGTDTQYF. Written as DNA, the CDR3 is TGTGCCAGCAGCCCAGAGGGGTGGGGGGGCACAGATACGCAGTATTTT.

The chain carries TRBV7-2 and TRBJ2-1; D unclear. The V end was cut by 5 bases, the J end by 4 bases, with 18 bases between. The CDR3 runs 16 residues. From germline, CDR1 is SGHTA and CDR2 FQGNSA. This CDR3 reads CASSGRIEPAYNEQFF. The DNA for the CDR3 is TGTGCCAGCAGCGGACGGATCGAGCCCGCGTACAATGAGCAGTTCTTC.

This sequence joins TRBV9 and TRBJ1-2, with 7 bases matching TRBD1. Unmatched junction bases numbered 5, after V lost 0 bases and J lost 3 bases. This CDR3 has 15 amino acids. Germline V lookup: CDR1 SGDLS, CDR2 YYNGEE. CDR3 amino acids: CASSVGPGGDYGYTF. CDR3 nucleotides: TGTGCCAGCAGCGTAGGGCCAGGGGGAGACTATGGCTACACCTTC.

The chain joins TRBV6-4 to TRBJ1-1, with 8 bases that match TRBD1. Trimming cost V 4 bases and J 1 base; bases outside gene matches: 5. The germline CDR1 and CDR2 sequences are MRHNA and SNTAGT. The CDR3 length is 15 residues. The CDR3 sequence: CASSVDGTGNTEAFF. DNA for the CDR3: TGTGCCAGCAGTGTCGACGGGACAGGGAACACTGAAGCTTTCTTT.

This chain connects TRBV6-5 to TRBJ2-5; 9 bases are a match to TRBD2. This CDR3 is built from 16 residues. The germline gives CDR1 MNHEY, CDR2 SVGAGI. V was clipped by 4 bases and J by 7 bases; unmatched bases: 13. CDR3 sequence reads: CASSFFTSGSSGTQYF. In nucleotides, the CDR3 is TGTGCCAGCAGTTTTTTCACTAGCGGGTCTTCCGGGACCCAGTACTTC.

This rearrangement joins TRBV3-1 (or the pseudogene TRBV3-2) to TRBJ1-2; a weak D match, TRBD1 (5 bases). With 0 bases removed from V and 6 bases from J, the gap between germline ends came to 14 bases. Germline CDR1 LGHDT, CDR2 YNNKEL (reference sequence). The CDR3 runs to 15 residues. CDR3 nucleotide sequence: TGTGCCAGCAGCCAAGAGTCCCAGGGACTCAATGGCTACACCTTC. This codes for CASSQESQGLNGYTF.

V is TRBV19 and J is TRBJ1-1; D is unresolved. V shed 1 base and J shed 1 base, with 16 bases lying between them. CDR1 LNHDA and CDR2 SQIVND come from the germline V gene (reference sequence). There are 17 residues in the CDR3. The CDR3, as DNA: TGTGCCAGTAGTATAGGGTGGGCGAGACGGGAGAACACTGAAGCTTTCTTT. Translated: CASSIGWARRENTEAFF.

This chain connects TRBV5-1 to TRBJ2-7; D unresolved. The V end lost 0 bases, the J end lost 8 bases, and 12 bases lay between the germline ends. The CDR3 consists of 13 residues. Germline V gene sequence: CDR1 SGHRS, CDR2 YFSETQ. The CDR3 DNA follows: TGCGCCAGCAGCTTGGTAGGTGCAGGTCAGCAGTACTTC. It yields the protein CASSLVGAGQQYF.

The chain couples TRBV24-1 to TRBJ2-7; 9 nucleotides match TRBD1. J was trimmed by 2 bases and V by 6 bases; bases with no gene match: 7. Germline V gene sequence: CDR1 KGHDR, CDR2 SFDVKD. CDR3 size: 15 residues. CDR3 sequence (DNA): TGTGCCACCAGTTCCTCCCGGACAGGGGCCTACGAGCAGTACTTC. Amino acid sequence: CATSSSRTGAYEQYF.

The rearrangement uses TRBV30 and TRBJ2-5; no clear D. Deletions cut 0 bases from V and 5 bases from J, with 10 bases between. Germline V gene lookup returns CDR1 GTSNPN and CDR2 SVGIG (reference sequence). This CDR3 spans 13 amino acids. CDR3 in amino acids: CAWSVIYGETQYF. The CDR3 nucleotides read TGTGCCTGGAGTGTAATATATGGTGAGACCCAGTACTTC.

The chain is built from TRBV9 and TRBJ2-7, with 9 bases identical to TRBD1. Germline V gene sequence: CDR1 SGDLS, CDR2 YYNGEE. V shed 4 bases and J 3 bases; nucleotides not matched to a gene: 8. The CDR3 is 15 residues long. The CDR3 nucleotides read TGTGCCAGCAGCAAAGATGGGACAGGGAGCTACGAGCAGTACTTC. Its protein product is CASSKDGTGSYEQYF.

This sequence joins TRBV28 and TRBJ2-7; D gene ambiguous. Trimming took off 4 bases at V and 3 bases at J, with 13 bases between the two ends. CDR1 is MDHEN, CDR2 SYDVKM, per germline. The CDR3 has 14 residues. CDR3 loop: CASSSPGRIYEQYF. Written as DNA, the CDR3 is TGTGCCAGCAGTTCCCCCGGTCGGATCTACGAGCAGTACTTC.

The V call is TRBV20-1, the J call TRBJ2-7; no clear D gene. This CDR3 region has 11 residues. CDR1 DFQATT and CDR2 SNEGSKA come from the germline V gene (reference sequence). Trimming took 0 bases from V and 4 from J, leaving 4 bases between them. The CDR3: CSARDSYEQYF. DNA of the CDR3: TGCAGTGCTAGAGACAGTTACGAGCAGTACTTC.

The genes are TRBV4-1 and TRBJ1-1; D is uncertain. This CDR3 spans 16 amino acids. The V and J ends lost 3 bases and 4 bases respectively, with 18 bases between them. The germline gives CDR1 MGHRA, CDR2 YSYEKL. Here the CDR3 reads CASSQSSGRSGTEAFF. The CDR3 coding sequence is TGCGCCAGCAGCCAGAGCTCGGGAAGATCGGGCACTGAAGCTTTCTTT.

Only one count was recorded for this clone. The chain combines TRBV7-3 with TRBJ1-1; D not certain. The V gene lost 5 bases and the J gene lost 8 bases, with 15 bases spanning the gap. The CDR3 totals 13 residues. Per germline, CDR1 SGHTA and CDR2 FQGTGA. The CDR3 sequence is CASSPGILAEAFF. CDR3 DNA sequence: TGTGCCAGCAGCCCGGGGATATTGGCCGAAGCTTTCTTT.

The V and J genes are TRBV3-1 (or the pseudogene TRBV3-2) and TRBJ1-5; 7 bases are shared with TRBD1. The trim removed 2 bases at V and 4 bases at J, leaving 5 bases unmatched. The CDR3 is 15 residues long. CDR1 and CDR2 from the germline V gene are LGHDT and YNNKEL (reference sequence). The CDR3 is CASSQNRDSNQPQHF. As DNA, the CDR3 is TGTGCCAGCAGCCAAAACCGGGACAGTAATCAGCCCCAGCATTTT.

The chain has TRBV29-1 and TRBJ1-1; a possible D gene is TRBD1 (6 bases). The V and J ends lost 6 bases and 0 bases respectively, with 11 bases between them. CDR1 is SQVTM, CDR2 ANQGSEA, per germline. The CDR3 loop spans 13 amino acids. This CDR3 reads CSVTGPMNTEAFF. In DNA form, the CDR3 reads TGCAGCGTAACAGGGCCTATGAACACTGAAGCTTTCTTT.

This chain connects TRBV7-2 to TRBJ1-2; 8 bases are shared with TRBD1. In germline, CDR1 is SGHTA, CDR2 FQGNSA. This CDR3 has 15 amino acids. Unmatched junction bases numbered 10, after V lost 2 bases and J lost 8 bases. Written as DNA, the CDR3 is TGTGCCAGCAGCTTACCCCCCCAGGGGGCAAGAGGCTACACCTTC. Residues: CASSLPPQGARGYTF.

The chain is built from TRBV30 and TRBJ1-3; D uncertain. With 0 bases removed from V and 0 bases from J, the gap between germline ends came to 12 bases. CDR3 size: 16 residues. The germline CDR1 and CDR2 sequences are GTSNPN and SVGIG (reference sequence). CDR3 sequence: CAWSVPTVYSGNTIYF. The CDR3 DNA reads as TGTGCCTGGAGTGTCCCAACGGTATACTCTGGAAACACCATATATTTT. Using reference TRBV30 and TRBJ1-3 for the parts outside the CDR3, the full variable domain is SQTIHQWPATLVQPVGSPLSLECTVEGTSNPNLYWYRQAAGRGLQLLFYSVGIGQISSEVPQNLSASRPQDRQFILSSKKLLLSDSGFYLCAWSVPTVYSGNTIYFGEGSWLTVV.

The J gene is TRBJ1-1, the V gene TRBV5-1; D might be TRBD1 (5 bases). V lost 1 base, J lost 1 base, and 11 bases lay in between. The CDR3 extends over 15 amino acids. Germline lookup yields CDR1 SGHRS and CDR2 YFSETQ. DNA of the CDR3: TGCGCCAGCAGCTTGATCGCAGGGTCGAACACTGAAGCTTTCTTT. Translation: CASSLIAGSNTEAFF.

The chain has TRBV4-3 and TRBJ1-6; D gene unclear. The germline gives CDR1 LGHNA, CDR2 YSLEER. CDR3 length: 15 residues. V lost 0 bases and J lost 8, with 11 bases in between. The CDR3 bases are TGCGCCAGCAGCCAAGACGCATTTCGGGATTCACCCCTCCACTTT. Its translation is CASSQDAFRDSPLHF.

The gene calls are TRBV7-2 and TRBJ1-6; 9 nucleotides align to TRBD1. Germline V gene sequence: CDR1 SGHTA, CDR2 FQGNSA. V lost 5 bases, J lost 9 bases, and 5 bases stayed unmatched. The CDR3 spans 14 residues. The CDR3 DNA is TGTGCCAGCAGCGCCGGGACAGGGCCTTCACCCCTCCACTTT. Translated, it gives CASSAGTGPSPLHF.